These 5 T cell receptor beta chains were all obtained from the same sample, sequenced in a study of CD4+ T cells in melanoma. The data were produced by immunoSEQ multiplex PCR, yet TCRdb's version contains in-frame clones alone and is incomplete. The sample yields fewer than 15,000 clones, 60% to 85% seen once. The sample comprised cells from a culture (not recorded whether cultured in vitro). The receptors come from a human donor with melanoma.

The gene calls are TRBV5-1 and TRBJ1-2, with 8 bases fitting TRBD1. Germline CDR1 reads SGHRS; CDR2 reads YFSETQ. With 0 bases clipped from V and 8 bases from J, the junction kept 6 bases outside the gene matches. The CDR3 is made up of 14 amino acids. CDR3 bases: TGCGCCAGCAGCTTGGGGGACAGGTCGGGGGGCTACACCTTC. Protein sequence: CASSLGDRSGGYTF.

The rearrangement joins TRBV6-5 to TRBJ2-5; 7 bases agree with TRBD1. Germline V lookup: CDR1 MNHEY, CDR2 SVGAGI. J was trimmed by 0 bases and V by 6 bases; bases with no gene match: 4. This CDR3 spans 14 amino acids. The CDR3 is CASRVDRDQETQYF. In DNA form, the CDR3 reads TGTGCCAGCAGAGTTGACAGGGACCAAGAGACCCAGTACTTC.

This chain uses TRBV30 with TRBJ2-1; no clear D gene. There are 17 residues in the CDR3. The germline CDR1 and CDR2 sequences are GTSNPN and SVGIG (reference sequence). The ends were cut back, 0 bases at V and 7 bases at J, with 22 bases in the middle. CDR3 sequence reads: CAWSVLFGRPRENEQFF. The CDR3 region has the DNA TGTGCCTGGAGTGTACTTTTTGGCAGGCCCAGAGAAAATGAGCAGTTCTTC.

The chain carries TRBV5-1 and TRBJ2-1; 8 bases fit TRBD1. The germline CDR1 and CDR2 sequences are SGHRS and YFSETQ. V trimming: 9 bases; J trimming: 2 bases; junction bases outside the gene matches: 10. This CDR3 has 15 amino acids. CDR3 in amino acids: CATAAGTGTYNEQFF. CDR3 in DNA: TGCGCCACCGCGGCCGGGACAGGCACCTACAATGAGCAGTTCTTC.

The chain joins TRBV5-6 to TRBJ2-3; D tentatively reads TRBD1 or TRBD2 (5 bases each). V lost 3 bases and J 2 bases, leaving 13 bases between the germline ends. The CDR3 has 15 residues. Per germline, CDR1 SGHDT and CDR2 YYEEEE. The CDR3 coding sequence is TGTGCCAGCAGCTGGGGGAACAGTGACACAGATACGCAGTATTTT. The encoded protein is CASSWGNSDTDTQYF. Supplemented by reference TRBV5-6 and TRBJ2-3, the full variable domain reads DAGVTQSPTHLIKTRGQQVTLRCSPKSGHDTVSWYQQALGQGPQFIFQYYEEEERQRGNFPDRFSGHQFPNYSSELNVNALLLGDSALYLCASSWGNSDTDTQYFGPGTRLTVL.